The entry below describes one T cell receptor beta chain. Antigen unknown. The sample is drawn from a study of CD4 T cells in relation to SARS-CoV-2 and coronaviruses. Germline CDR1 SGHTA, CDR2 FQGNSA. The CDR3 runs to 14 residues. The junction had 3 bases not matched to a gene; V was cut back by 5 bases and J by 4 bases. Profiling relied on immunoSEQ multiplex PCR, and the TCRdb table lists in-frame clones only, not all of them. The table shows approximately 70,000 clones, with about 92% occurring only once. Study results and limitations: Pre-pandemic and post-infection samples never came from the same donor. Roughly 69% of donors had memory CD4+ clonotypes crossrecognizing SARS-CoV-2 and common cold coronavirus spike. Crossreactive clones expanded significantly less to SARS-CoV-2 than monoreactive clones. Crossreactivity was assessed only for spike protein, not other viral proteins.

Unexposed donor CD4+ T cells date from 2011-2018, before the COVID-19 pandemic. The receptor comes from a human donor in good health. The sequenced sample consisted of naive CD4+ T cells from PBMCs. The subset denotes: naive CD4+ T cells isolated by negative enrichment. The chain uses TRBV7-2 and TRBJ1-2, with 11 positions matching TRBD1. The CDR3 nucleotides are TGTGCCAGCAGCCCGGGACAGGGGGGCTATGGCTACACCTTC. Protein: CASSPGQGGYGYTF.